The 32 T cell receptor beta chains in this list originate from one sample, sequenced in a study of response to subunit inactivated influenza vaccine. TCRdb recomputed calls from the RT-PCR reads with MiXCR, one row per CDR3 protein. The sample comprises under 850,000 distinct CDR3 sequences, about 18% of which are singletons, and approximately 10% rests with the top ten. The sample consisted of PBMCs from blood, taken 5 to 6 days after vaccination. All receptors come from a man in his fifties who received an inactivated influenza vaccine.

The chain is built from TRBV12-3 or TRBV12-4 and TRBJ1-1; the D gene is possibly TRBD1 (5 bases). V lost 7 bases to trimming and J lost 0 bases, with 12 bases between them. CDR3 size: 14 residues. CDR3 in amino acids: CASTPRAVNTEAFF. The DNA for the CDR3 is TGTGCCAGCACGCCCAGGGCGGTGAACACTGAAGCTTTCTTT.

This clonotype was picked up a small number of times. The chain's CDR3 is CASSLARDGTGELFF. The CDR3 nucleotides read TGCGCCAGCAGCTTGGCTAGGGACGGTACCGGGGAGCTGTTTTTT. The chain couples TRBV5-1 to TRBJ2-2; D tentatively fits TRBD1 or TRBD2 (5 bases each). V lost 0 bases, J lost 5 bases, and 11 bases lay in between. The CDR3 sequence is 15 residues long. Per the germline V gene, CDR1 is SGHRS and CDR2 is YFSETQ.

The V gene is TRBV5-6, the J gene TRBJ2-3; unclear D gene. CDR3 length equals 14 residues. Per germline, CDR1 SGHDT and CDR2 YYEEEE. V lost 0 bases and J lost 4, with 9 bases in between. The CDR3 DNA reads TGTGCCAGCAGCTTGGTTGAGACCGCAGATACGCAGTATTTT. It encodes CASSLVETADTQYF. Full variable domain (rest looked up from reference TRBV5-6 and TRBJ2-3): DAGVTQSPTHLIKTRGQQVTLRCSPKSGHDTVSWYQQALGQGPQFIFQYYEEEERQRGNFPDRFSGHQFPNYSSELNVNALLLGDSALYLCASSLVETADTQYFGPGTRLTVL.

This chain joins TRBV7-2 and TRBJ2-1; 8 bases fit TRBD2. The CDR3 runs to 13 residues. The V gene's germline CDR1 is SGHTA and CDR2 FQGNSA. Trimming at V came to 6 bases and at J to 5 bases, leaving 3 bases not matched to a gene. CDR3 in amino acids: CASSSSGDNEQFF. The CDR3 nucleotides are TGTGCCAGCAGTAGTAGCGGGGACAATGAGCAGTTCTTC. Complete variable domain (other parts from reference TRBV7-2 and TRBJ2-1): GAGVSQSPSNKVTEKGKDVELRCDPISGHTALYWYRQSLGQGLEFLIYFQGNSAPDKSGLPSDRFSAERTGGSVSTLTIQRTQQEDSAVYLCASSSSGDNEQFFGPGTRLTVL.

This clonotype was picked up a small number of times. V and J are TRBV2 and TRBJ2-1, with unresolved D. This CDR3 is built from 11 residues. The germline CDR1 and CDR2 sequences are SNHLY and FYNNEI. The ends were cut back, 8 bases at V and 4 bases at J, with 6 bases in the middle. The CDR3 nucleotides are TGTGCCAGCGAGAAGTACAATGAGCAGTTCTTC. Its protein product is CASEKYNEQFF.

V is TRBV25-1 and J is TRBJ1-2; 8 positions match TRBD1. Trimming at V came to 4 bases and at J to 3 bases, leaving 10 bases not matched to a gene. Germline V lookup: CDR1 MGHDK, CDR2 SYGVNS. CDR3 length equals 16 residues. The CDR3 region has the DNA TGTGCCAGCAGTGCGAGCCGGACAGGGCGGCACTATGGCTACACCTTC. It codes for CASSASRTGRHYGYTF.

The J gene is TRBJ2-5, the V gene TRBV20-1, with 9 bases aligning to TRBD1. The germline V gene encodes CDR1 DFQATT and CDR2 SNEGSKA (reference sequence). The V and J ends lost 3 bases and 5 bases, in that order; junction bases with no gene match: 10. The CDR3 is made up of 15 amino acids. The CDR3 sequence is CSARGVGTGPETQYF. CDR3 nucleotide sequence: TGCAGTGCTAGGGGTGTAGGGACAGGGCCCGAGACCCAGTACTTC.

The chain carries TRBV30 and TRBJ1-2, with D possibly being TRBD1 (6 bases). V was shortened by 5 bases and J by 4 bases, with 8 bases between the two germline ends. CDR1 and CDR2 from the germline V gene are GTSNPN and SVGIG (reference sequence). The length of the CDR3 is 11 residues. CDR3 bases: TGTGCCTGGGGACAGAGCTATGGCTACACCTTC. Translation: CAWGQSYGYTF.

This clonotype was counted only a few times. The rearrangement joins TRBV6-1 to TRBJ2-2, with TRBD1 as a possible D gene (5 bases). Between the trimmed V and J ends, which lost 2 bases and 8 bases, there was a span of 9 bases. The germline V gene has CDR1 MNHNS and CDR2 SASEGT. The CDR3 is 13 amino acids. CDR3: CASSENAGGELFF. The CDR3 DNA follows: TGTGCCAGCAGTGAAAATGCAGGGGGGGAGCTGTTTTTT.

This clonotype was seen only a few times. This chain joins TRBV5-1 and TRBJ1-4; D uncertain. Trimming removed 1 base from V and 3 bases from J, with 16 bases in between. Germline CDR1 and CDR2: SGHRS and YFSETQ. The CDR3 contains 17 residues. The CDR3 spells CASSLIGFQGANEKLFF. The CDR3 bases are TGCGCCAGCAGCTTGATCGGATTCCAAGGAGCTAATGAAAAACTGTTTTTT.

The chain uses TRBV6-2 or TRBV6-3 and TRBJ2-7, with D possibly being TRBD2 (5 bases). V was shortened by 7 bases and J by 1 base, with 11 bases between the two germline ends. CDR3 size: 13 residues. The germline V gene has CDR1 MNHEY and CDR2 SVGEGT. For the CDR3, the DNA is TGTGCCAGCAATGATCGGGGATCCTACGAGCAGTACTTC. As protein: CASNDRGSYEQYF.

This clonotype was detected many times. V is TRBV29-1 and J is TRBJ2-7; 11 bases align to TRBD2. CDR1 and CDR2 (germline): SQVTM, ANQGSEA. CDR3 size: 15 residues. V shed 4 bases and J 3 bases; nucleotides not matched to a gene: 8. CDR3 in DNA: TGCAGCGTTGGAGGACTAGCGGGCGCATACTACGAGCAGTACTTC. It is translated as CSVGGLAGAYYEQYF.

This clonotype was seen ten or more times. V gene TRBV5-1 combines with J gene TRBJ2-7; 10 bases map to TRBD1. In germline, CDR1 is SGHRS, CDR2 YFSETQ. The V segment lost 2 bases and the J segment 3 bases; nucleotides outside the gene matches: 5. CDR3 length: 15 residues. The DNA of the CDR3 is TGCGCCAGCAGCTTCCAGACAGGGGGCCTCTACGAGCAGTACTTC. It specifies CASSFQTGGLYEQYF.

This clonotype was seen many times. In DNA form, the CDR3 reads TGCAGCGCCGGGACAGGGTACGAAAAACTGTTTTTT. This gives the protein CSAGTGYEKLFF. The V call is TRBV29-1, the J call TRBJ1-4; 9 bases align to TRBD1. V was pared by 7 bases and J by 8 bases, with 5 bases of the junction left unmatched. Germline CDR1 and CDR2: SQVTM and ANQGSEA. CDR3 length: 12 amino acids.

This clonotype was recorded a few times. The gene calls are TRBV5-1 and TRBJ1-2; D call uncertain. Trimming stripped 2 bases from V and 6 bases from J, with 11 bases between. In germline, CDR1 is SGHRS, CDR2 YFSETQ. This CDR3 is built from 13 residues. The CDR3 sequence is CASSFSGGNGYTF. CDR3 bases: TGCGCCAGCAGCTTCAGCGGAGGGAATGGCTACACCTTC.

A few counts support this clonotype. This chain uses TRBV7-9 with TRBJ1-6; D remains unclear. There are 16 residues in the CDR3. V dropped 5 bases and J dropped 6 bases, with 17 bases sitting between them. Germline values: CDR1 SEHNR, CDR2 FQNEAQ (reference sequence). CDR3 nucleotide sequence: TGTGCCAGCAGCGCGAAGACCGGGTCACGTAATTCACCCCTCCACTTT. This encodes CASSAKTGSRNSPLHF. Looking up the rest from reference TRBV7-9 and TRBJ1-6 gives the full variable domain: DTGVSQNPRHKITKRGQNVTFRCDPISEHNRLYWYRQTLGQGPEFLTYFQNEAQLEKSRLLSDRFSAERPKGSFSTLEIQRTEQGDSAMYLCASSAKTGSRNSPLHFGNGTRLTVT.

This clonotype was found a few times. The chain is built from TRBV12-3 or TRBV12-4 and TRBJ2-7; TRBD2 aligns across 8 bases. The CDR3 spans 15 residues. V shed 1 base, J shed 1 base, and the junction held 3 bases outside the gene matches. Written as DNA, the CDR3 is TGTGCCAGCAGTTTAGACAGCGGGGGATCCTACGAGCAGTACTTC. The encoded protein is CASSLDSGGSYEQYF.

This sequence joins TRBV19 and TRBJ2-2; tentative D call: TRBD1 (5 bases). Germline lookup yields CDR1 LNHDA and CDR2 SQIVND (reference sequence). The CDR3 contains 15 residues. V was trimmed by 7 bases and J by 1 base, leaving 13 bases between them. The chain's CDR3 is CASKDWGLNTGELFF. Written as DNA, the CDR3 is TGTGCCAGTAAAGATTGGGGCCTGAACACCGGGGAGCTGTTTTTT.

This clonotype came up a few times. The chain employs TRBV4-2 and TRBJ2-1; 10 nucleotides agree with TRBD2. The ends lost 1 base at V and 6 bases at J; junction bases unmatched: 6. From germline, CDR1 is LGHNA and CDR2 YNFKEQ. CDR3 length equals 16 residues. The CDR3 nucleotides read TGTGCCAGCAGCCAAGCCCTAGCGGGAGCAGTCAATGAGCAGTTCTTC. Translating gives CASSQALAGAVNEQFF.

The V gene is TRBV7-9, the J gene TRBJ1-1; D unclear. CDR3 length equals 15 residues. The ends were cut back, 0 bases at V and 1 base at J, with 9 bases in the middle. Germline V gives CDR1 SEHNR, CDR2 FQNEAQ (reference sequence). CDR3 loop: CASSLAPAANTEAFF. As DNA, the CDR3 is TGTGCCAGCAGCTTAGCGCCCGCGGCGAACACTGAAGCTTTCTTT.

This clonotype was counted between two and nine times. The chain carries TRBV20-1 and TRBJ2-2; unclear D gene. CDR1 is DFQATT, CDR2 SNEGSKA, per germline (reference sequence). V lost 0 bases and J 0 bases, leaving 8 bases between the germline ends. This CDR3 has 15 amino acids. This CDR3 is CSARDPRTNTGELFF. DNA for the CDR3: TGCAGTGCTAGAGATCCAAGGACGAACACCGGGGAGCTGTTTTTT.

The chain joins TRBV18 to TRBJ1-1; no definite D call. The germline CDR1 and CDR2 sequences are KGHSH and LQKENI. The CDR3 sequence is 16 residues long. The germline V and J ends were trimmed by 1 base and 1 base, with 13 bases remaining between them. The CDR3 region is CASSPLNTDTNTEAFF. CDR3 DNA sequence: TGTGCCAGCTCACCACTGAACACAGATACGAACACTGAAGCTTTCTTT.

Only a few counts were recorded for this clonotype. J is TRBJ2-1 and V is TRBV11-2, with 9 bases fitting TRBD2. The germline V gene encodes CDR1 SGHAT and CDR2 FQNNGV. V trimming: 5 bases; J trimming: 7 bases; junction bases outside the gene matches: 6. The CDR3 contains 14 residues. The CDR3 nucleotides read TGTGCCAGCAGCCTAGCGGGGCCTCGGAATGAGCAGTTCTTC. As protein: CASSLAGPRNEQFF.

This clonotype has more than one count but fewer than ten. The chain carries TRBV6-5 and TRBJ2-1, with D possibly matching TRBD2 (7 bases). The length of the CDR3 is 12 residues. Germline V CDR1 and CDR2: MNHEY, SVGAGI. V lost 6 bases and J lost 7, with 10 bases in between. The CDR3 coding sequence is TGTGCCAGCAGGAGGGGGGGAAATGAGCAGTTCTTC. This gives the protein CASRRGGNEQFF.

This chain uses TRBV5-1 with TRBJ2-3; TRBD1 aligns across 12 bases. This CDR3 has 19 residues. CDR1 is SGHRS, CDR2 YFSETQ, per germline. V trimming: 4 bases; J trimming: 0 bases; junction bases outside the gene matches: 12. This CDR3 reads CASSHPRDRGPLSTDTQYF. In DNA, the CDR3 is TGCGCCAGCAGCCACCCCCGGGACAGGGGGCCGTTAAGCACAGATACGCAGTATTTT.

This clonotype was seen a handful of times. V is TRBV6-5 and J is TRBJ1-1; no definite D call. Germline assignment: CDR1 MNHEY and CDR2 SVGAGI. Trimming took off 2 bases at V and 1 base at J, with 8 bases between the two ends. The length of the CDR3 is 14 residues. CDR3 DNA sequence: TGTGCCAGCAGTTACCTACTCACGAACACTGAAGCTTTCTTT. Translation: CASSYLLTNTEAFF.

This clonotype was observed a few times. The CDR3 loop is CAITGGLEAGELFF. The CDR3 DNA reads TGTGCCATCACGGGGGGACTAGAGGCCGGGGAGCTGTTTTTT. The J gene is TRBJ2-2, the V gene TRBV10-3; 8 bases agree with TRBD2. CDR1 is ENHRY and CDR2 is SYGVKD in the germline V gene. CDR3 length: 14 amino acids. Trimming removed 7 bases from V and 6 bases from J; junction bases left unmatched: 7.

The chain is built from TRBV20-1 and TRBJ2-3; TRBD2 matches 8 bases. After removal of 2 bases from V and 4 bases from J, the junction contained 8 bases not matched to a gene. CDR1 and CDR2 (germline): DFQATT, SNEGSKA (reference sequence). This CDR3 spans 15 amino acids. Here the CDR3 DNA reads TGCAGTGCTAGAAGGTCGGGGGGGCCCGCAGATACGCAGTATTTT. Protein sequence: CSARRSGGPADTQYF.

In its sample, this clonotype was seen a few times. The chain links TRBV9 to TRBJ1-2; D might be TRBD1 (6 bases). The CDR3 is 14 residues long. V gave up 4 bases and J gave up 5 bases, with 15 bases separating them. CDR1 is SGDLS, CDR2 YYNGEE, per germline. CDR3 loop: CASSPQDRGYGYTF. The CDR3 DNA reads as TGTGCCAGCAGCCCACAGGACAGAGGGTATGGCTACACCTTC.

The chain couples TRBV11-2 to TRBJ1-1; no firm D call. This CDR3 is built from 18 residues. V was clipped by 0 bases and J by 3 bases, with 20 bases between them. Germline V gives CDR1 SGHAT, CDR2 FQNNGV. For the CDR3, the DNA is TGTGCCAGCAGCTTAGAGGAAGGGAATTTAAGATTGGACACTGAAGCTTTCTTT. Translation gives CASSLEEGNLRLDTEAFF.

This clonotype occurred a few times. This chain connects TRBV10-3 to TRBJ1-6, with unresolved D. The V end lost 3 bases, the J end lost 10 bases, and 10 bases lay between the germline ends. Germline V gene lookup returns CDR1 ENHRY and CDR2 SYGVKD. The CDR3 consists of 13 residues. The CDR3 DNA follows: TGTGCCATCAGTGAAGGGATGGAATCACCCCTCCACTTT. This translates into CAISEGMESPLHF.

This clonotype was observed a handful of times. The V call is TRBV10-3, the J call TRBJ1-3; D unclear. CDR1 and CDR2 from the germline V gene are ENHRY and SYGVKD. Trimming took 11 bases from V and 4 from J, leaving 12 bases between them. This CDR3 region has 12 residues. The CDR3, as DNA: TGTGCCGCGGCAGGTGGCGGAAACACCATATATTTT. It yields the protein CAAAGGGNTIYF.